What follows describes a single T cell receptor beta chain. Antigen specificity is unknown. This sample stems from a study of beta chain features in type 1 diabetes. Unmatched junction bases numbered 5, after V lost 3 bases and J lost 1 base. The CDR3 extends over 16 amino acids. Germline V gives CDR1 LNHDA, CDR2 SQIVND (reference sequence). Via CD45RO/CCR7/CD25/CD127/CD95/CD27, cells of the CD4+ naive, central memory, regulatory and stem cell-like memory subsets were sorted. Without exception, sorted populations had purity beyond 98%. The study reverse transcribed the entire isolated RNA, so it sequenced expressed TCRB transcripts. This table comes from immunoSEQ multiplex PCR, and its TCRdb copy is limited to in-frame clones, with some not included. The data hold over 200,000 clones, with roughly a tenth observed a single time. Overall study results and limits: For cells with high TCR expression, cDNA sequencing could yield over-representation. Researchers report that Type 1 diabetes patients had moderately but significantly shorter TCRB CDR3s across all four CD4+ subsets.

What was sequenced was naive CD4+ T cells from blood. The rearrangement links TRBV19 to TRBJ1-5, with 8 bases fitting TRBD1. This TCR was recovered from a man between 25 and 39 years old with type 1 diabetes. CDR3 loop: CASSMAGQESNQPQHF. For the CDR3, the DNA is TGTGCCAGTAGTATGGCGGGACAGGAAAGCAATCAGCCCCAGCATTTT.